Below, 19 T cell receptor beta chains from the same sample are listed, as sequenced in a study of identical twins (dated by TCRdb to 2016 to 2017). Library method: 5' RACE. The run used an Illumina HiSeq 2000. TCRdb itself trimmed the public reads at Q25 with fastp, ran MiXCR and retained productive beta chains. Here each entry gathers all rows of one CDR3 protein and keeps the most common genes and DNA. Across this sample there are nearly 900,000 distinct CDR3 sequences, with 12% seen only once. The ten largest make up around 1.5% of the sample. The same data also went into a second study, on yellow fever vaccine responses in identical twins.

Material for sequencing was PBMCs. These receptors were taken from a woman aged 18-30 years in good health.

This clonotype was recorded a few times. V and J are TRBV6-1 and TRBJ2-1; perhaps D is TRBD1 or TRBD2 (7 bases each). CDR1 MNHNS and CDR2 SASEGT come from the germline V gene. The germline V and J ends were trimmed by 6 bases and 3 bases, with 15 bases remaining between them. This CDR3 comprises 15 residues. Here the CDR3 reads CASRREGAIYNEQFF. Here the CDR3 DNA reads TGTGCCAGCAGGAGGGAGGGGGCGATCTACAATGAGCAGTTCTTC.

This clonotype has a count of ten or more. CDR3: CAIRRGAGDIQYF. CDR3 coding DNA: TGTGCCATCAGGAGGGGCGCGGGAGACATTCAGTACTTC. The rearrangement links TRBV10-3 to TRBJ2-4; 7 bases line up with TRBD2. The CDR3 covers 13 residues. The ends lost 6 bases at V and 8 bases at J; junction bases unmatched: 7. Germline values: CDR1 ENHRY, CDR2 SYGVKD.

This clonotype occurred a few times. CDR3 region: CASTRVGGGNTEAFF. CDR3 in DNA: TGTGCCAGCACCCGGGTAGGGGGCGGGAACACTGAAGCTTTCTTT. The rearrangement joins TRBV12-3 or TRBV12-4 to TRBJ1-1; 7 nucleotides align to TRBD1. This CDR3 region has 15 residues. The junction had 9 bases not matched to a gene; V was cut back by 7 bases and J by 1 base.

This chain uses TRBV5-1 with TRBJ1-1; 8 bases fit TRBD1. Germline trimming cut 3 bases from V and 4 bases from J; bases unmatched to any gene: 11. The germline gives CDR1 SGHRS, CDR2 YFSETQ. The CDR3 loop spans 16 amino acids. CDR3 amino acids: CASSSYNSGGGTEAFF. The CDR3 region has the DNA TGCGCCAGCAGCTCGTATAACTCAGGGGGCGGCACTGAAGCTTTCTTT.

This clonotype has only a few counts. This chain joins TRBV7-8 and TRBJ2-5; D might be TRBD1 (6 bases). Trimming took 2 bases from V and 0 from J, leaving 13 bases between them. The CDR3 extends over 16 amino acids. CDR1 and CDR2 from the germline V gene are SGHVS and FQNEAQ. CDR3 DNA: TGTGCCAGCAGCTTATTTCAAGGGGGAGACCAAGAGACCCAGTACTTC. It specifies CASSLFQGGDQETQYF.

This chain joins TRBV3-1 and TRBJ1-5; no firm D call. The CDR3 runs 17 residues. Trimming removed 0 bases from V and 0 bases from J, with 12 bases in between. Germline V gene sequence: CDR1 LGHDT, CDR2 YNNKEL (reference sequence). CDR3 DNA sequence: TGTGCCAGCAGCCAAGATGGGCCCCTTAATAGCAATCAGCCCCAGCATTTT. This codes for CASSQDGPLNSNQPQHF.

The V and J genes are TRBV3-1 and TRBJ1-1; tentatively, D is TRBD1 (6 bases). Trimming removed 4 bases from V and 3 bases from J, with 18 bases in between. The CDR3 is made up of 16 amino acids. Germline V CDR1 and CDR2: LGHDT, YNNKEL (reference sequence). The CDR3 loop reads CASSLWGANKDTEAFF. Written as DNA, the CDR3 is TGTGCCAGCAGCCTTTGGGGGGCTAATAAGGACACTGAAGCTTTCTTT.

The chain's CDR3 is CASSPGTEGGYTF. The CDR3 DNA sequence: TGTGCCAGCTCACCGGGGACAGAGGGTGGCTACACCTTC. V and J are TRBV18 and TRBJ1-2; 7 positions agree with TRBD1. The CDR3 contains 13 residues. V lost 3 bases, J lost 7 bases, and 5 bases stayed unmatched. Germline-derived CDR1 and CDR2 are KGHSH and LQKENI. The complete variable domain, with remaining parts taken from reference TRBV18 and TRBJ1-2, reads NAGVMQNPRHLVRRRGQEARLRCSPMKGHSHVYWYRQLPEEGLKFMVYLQKENIIDESGMPKERFSAEFPKEGPSILRIQQVVRGDSAAYFCASSPGTEGGYTFGSGTRLTVV.

The V call is TRBV5-6, the J call TRBJ2-5; 11 bases align to TRBD2. The germline V gene encodes CDR1 SGHDT and CDR2 YYEEEE. There are 18 residues in the CDR3. V was clipped by 0 bases and J by 0 bases; unmatched bases: 7. The CDR3 protein is CASSLETSGGINQETQYF. CDR3 DNA: TGTGCCAGCAGCTTGGAAACTAGCGGGGGAATCAACCAAGAGACCCAGTACTTC.

The chain links TRBV11-2 to TRBJ1-5, with a tentative D call TRBD1 (5 bases). This CDR3 comprises 21 residues. From germline, CDR1 is SGHAT and CDR2 FQNNGV. V lost 1 base, J lost 0 bases, and 25 bases lay in between. The CDR3 here is CASSLGDLASRGGHSNQPQHF. DNA of the CDR3: TGTGCCAGCAGCTTAGGGGACTTAGCCTCACGAGGTGGTCATAGCAATCAGCCCCAGCATTTT.

This rearrangement joins TRBV29-1 to TRBJ2-3; D gene unclear. The CDR3 runs 15 residues. CDR1 is SQVTM and CDR2 is ANQGSEA in the germline V gene. V was trimmed by 3 bases and J by 0 bases, leaving 13 bases between them. CDR3 amino acids: CSVDSGAPSTDTQYF. DNA for the CDR3: TGCAGCGTTGATTCAGGCGCGCCTAGCACAGATACGCAGTATTTT.

This rearrangement joins TRBV3-1 to TRBJ1-1; no firm D call. Per germline, CDR1 LGHDT and CDR2 YNNKEL (reference sequence). The CDR3 sequence is 15 residues long. V was trimmed by 0 bases and J by 3 bases, leaving 11 bases between them. In nucleotides, the CDR3 is TGTGCCAGCAGCCAAGATCAGGTTGTGGACACTGAAGCTTTCTTT. This translates into CASSQDQVVDTEAFF. The full variable domain, rest sourced from reference TRBV3-1 and TRBJ1-1, is DTAVSQTPKYLVTQMGNDKSIKCEQNLGHDTMYWYKQDSKKFLKIMFSYNNKELIINETVPNRFSPKSPDKAHLNLHINSLELGDSAVYFCASSQDQVVDTEAFFGQGTRLTVV.

This clonotype was counted only a few times. The chain couples TRBV20-1 to TRBJ2-3; D is perhaps TRBD1 (6 bases). Germline CDR1 and CDR2: DFQATT and SNEGSKA (reference sequence). CDR3 length: 14 amino acids. Trimming removed 3 bases at V and 2 bases at J, with 12 bases between. CDR3 in amino acids: CSASARGSTDTQYF. The DNA of the CDR3 is TGCAGTGCTAGTGCCAGGGGTTCCACAGATACGCAGTATTTT.

This clonotype was detected a few times. The chain uses TRBV15 and TRBJ2-2; 9 positions match TRBD2. CDR1 is LNHNV, CDR2 YYDKDF, per germline (reference sequence). J was trimmed by 6 bases and V by 0 bases; bases with no gene match: 14. This CDR3 spans 19 amino acids. This CDR3 reads CATSRDLGLAGIFSGELFF. The CDR3 DNA follows: TGTGCCACCAGCAGAGATTTAGGGCTAGCGGGAATTTTTTCCGGGGAGCTGTTTTTT.

This chain connects TRBV4-1 to TRBJ1-2; D is uncertain. V lost 3 bases and J lost 8, with 13 bases in between. Per germline, CDR1 MGHRA and CDR2 YSYEKL. This CDR3 contains 13 residues. DNA for the CDR3: TGCGCCAGCAGCCATATCCAGATGGAAGGCTACACCTTC. Protein: CASSHIQMEGYTF.

This chain joins TRBV6-1 and TRBJ2-5, with D possibly being TRBD1 or TRBD2 (5 bases each). Looked up from germline, CDR1 is MNHNS and CDR2 is SASEGT. V was clipped by 2 bases and J by 4 bases, with 23 bases between them. The CDR3 is 18 amino acids. The CDR3 coding sequence is TGTGCCAGCAGTGAATCGGTCTGGGGGACGTCGAGGAGAGAGACCCAGTACTTC. Protein sequence: CASSESVWGTSRRETQYF.

J is TRBJ2-7 and V is TRBV25-1; 10 nucleotides align to TRBD2. Losses at the gene ends were 3 bases for V and 4 bases for J; bases not matched to a gene: 6. Germline lookup yields CDR1 MGHDK and CDR2 SYGVNS. The CDR3 loop spans 15 amino acids. CDR3 residues: CASSDSSGRRYEQYF. For the CDR3, the DNA is TGTGCCAGCAGTGACAGTAGCGGGAGGAGGTACGAGCAGTACTTC.

The gene calls are TRBV20-1 and TRBJ2-7, with 9 bases identical to TRBD2. There are 17 residues in the CDR3. Per germline, CDR1 DFQATT and CDR2 SNEGSKA (reference sequence). V dropped 3 bases and J dropped 5; count of bases not matched to a gene: 17. DNA of the CDR3: TGCAGTGCTAGTCTCTCCCGGCGGGAGGGCCTATCCCACGAGCAGTACTTC. This gives the protein CSASLSRREGLSHEQYF.

Notes on this clonotype: A much more abundant neighbour one base away suggests this may be a read error. The CDR3 nucleotides are TGCAGCGTTGCGTCCTACCTCAACAATGAGCAGTTCTTC. It codes for CSVASYLNNEQFF. The chain has TRBV29-1 and TRBJ2-1; D remains unclear. Germline values: CDR1 SQVTM, CDR2 ANQGSEA. V lost 4 bases and J 5 bases, leaving 12 bases between the germline ends. CDR3 size: 13 residues.